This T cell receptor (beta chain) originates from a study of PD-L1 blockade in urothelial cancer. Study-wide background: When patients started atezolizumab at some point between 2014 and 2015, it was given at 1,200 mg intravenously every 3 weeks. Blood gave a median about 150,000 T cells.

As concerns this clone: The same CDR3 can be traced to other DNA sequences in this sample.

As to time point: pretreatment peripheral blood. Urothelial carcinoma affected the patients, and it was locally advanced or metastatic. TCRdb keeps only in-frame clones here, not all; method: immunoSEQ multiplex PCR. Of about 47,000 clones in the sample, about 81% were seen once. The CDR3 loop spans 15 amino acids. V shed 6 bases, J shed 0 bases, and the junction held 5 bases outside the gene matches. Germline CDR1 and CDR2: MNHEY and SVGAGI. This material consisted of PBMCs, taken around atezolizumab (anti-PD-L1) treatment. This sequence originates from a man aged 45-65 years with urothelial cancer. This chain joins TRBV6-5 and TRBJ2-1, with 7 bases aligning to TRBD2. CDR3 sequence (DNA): TGTGCCAGCAGCCCTAGCGGCCGCTCCTACAATGAGCAGTTCTTC. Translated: CASSPSGRSYNEQFF.